The T cell receptor (beta chain) described here comes from a study of shared clonotypes between healthy human individuals. Across the study: Aged between 18 and 49, the donors were a couple of women and three men. Study-wide results and limits: Around 5% of naive CD4 clonotypes were common to several donors.

The CDR3 is 16 amino acids. The protocol was immunoSEQ multiplex PCR, while the TCRdb copy is restricted to in-frame clones and leaves out a portion. The sample lists under 150,000 clones, around 73% occurring once. Details on this clone: Antigen specificity is unknown.

The TCR was taken from a woman aged 25 to 45 in good health. This sequence joins TRBV7-5 and TRBJ2-1; the table's D call of TRBD1 was not tested on the DNA. TRBV7-5 is labeled a pseudogene. Sequencing was done on a sample of memory CD8+ T cells sorted from blood. Subset in this sample: CD45RO+ cells pooled with CCR7-negative TemRA cells. For the CDR3, the DNA is TGTGTCAGAAGCTCGGTGGTGACAGGGTGGTACAATGAGCAGTTCTTC. Amino acid sequence: CVRSSVVTGWYNEQFF.